The sequence of this T cell receptor beta chain was determined in a study of cytomegalovirus exposure and HLA in healthy donors. Study-wide context: HLA-typed donors were the source of approximately 88 million unique TCRs held in an early data release.

As concerns this clone: The antigen is unknown.

PCR was performed using 60 Vbeta and 13 Jbeta primers. TCRdb keeps only in-frame clones here, not all; method: immunoSEQ multiplex PCR. The sample lists about 110,000 clones, roughly three fifths occurring once. Study-wide results and limits: DRB1 showed the most TCR associations and HLA-C the fewest in a later analysis, as rates varied by HLA locus. Apparent HLA restriction characterized most CMV-associated TCR beta chains in a later analysis.

The CDR3 is 13 residues long. The V segment lost 3 bases and the J segment 8 bases; nucleotides outside the gene matches: 5. The germline V gene encodes CDR1 MNHEY and CDR2 SMNVEV (reference sequence). Healthy bone marrow donors made up the cohort. The J gene is TRBJ1-2, the V gene TRBV27; 8 bases are shared with TRBD1. Material for sequencing was PBMCs. This TCR derives from a man aged 25 to 40 in good health and CMV-seropositive. The CDR3 sequence is CASSFGQGRGYTF. For the CDR3, the DNA is TGTGCCAGCAGTTTCGGACAGGGCCGAGGCTACACCTTC.